What follows describes a single T cell receptor (beta chain). Its antigen is undetermined. TCRdb's copy holds only in-frame clones and misses some; the assay was immunoSEQ multiplex PCR. The sample holds approximately 67,000 clones; 80% to 90% are singletons and the top ten take under 3%. The data are from a study of T cell responses to AZD1222 COVID-19 vaccine. About the study: Analyses pooled second doses at about 4 or about 12 weeks.

Broader study findings: Donors skewed white British and female; clonal diversity was possibly underestimated.

Germline V lookup: CDR1 LNHDA, CDR2 SQIVND (reference sequence). The CDR3 spans 15 residues. The V gene lost 7 bases and the J gene lost 5 bases, with 20 bases spanning the gap. This clonotype originated in an adult in good health. The chain links TRBV19 to TRBJ1-2; perhaps TRBD1 as D (6 bases). Sequencing was performed on peripheral blood, taken on day 0 of AZD1222 vaccination. Here the CDR3 reads CASTADWTVPYGYTF. CDR3 nucleotide sequence: TGTGCCAGTACCGCAGACTGGACAGTTCCTTATGGCTACACCTTC.